The entry that follows covers one TCR beta chain sequence. Its antigen is unknown. Per-base qualities were not stored, and no clone one base away is much larger. The sample belongs to a study of cytomegalovirus exposure and HLA in healthy donors (TCRdb year 2017). Context from the whole study: According to an earlier analysis of several hundred of the donors, 200 million or so T cells yielded approximately 120 million unique TCR beta sequences and 250 to 350 Gb of sequence data. Roughly 300 gigabases of sequencing data and approximately 93 million unique TCR sequences were included in an early release covering several hundred HLA-typed donors. Of the approximately 370 genotyped donors, more than 75% were placed in the genetic ancestry cluster associated with self-reported Caucasian donors. The aim of the study was to test whether cataloging public T cell receptors could identify signatures of past pathogen exposure. The study profiled the T cell repertoires of hundreds of subjects by immunosequencing and related them to cytomegalovirus serostatus. In addition to the first cohort of around 670 subjects, a separate validation cohort of 130 or so different subjects was used. High-throughput TCR immunosequencing, statistical association of individual TCRs with disease status, and machine learning were combined to predict cytomegalovirus infection status. A later analysis re-analyzed previously published TCR beta repertoires from 660 or so donors and added high-resolution HLA genotyping to study TCR occurrence patterns. Rather than drawing on any new phenotypic data, the later analysis identified candidate immune exposures from TCR beta sequences and the way those sequences occurred across donors. To decide whether each TCR beta V gene segment behaved as functional or pseudogenic, an earlier analysis of some 580 of the donors relied on high-throughput TCR beta sequencing. Donor age, sex, ethnicity and CMV serostatus were compiled alongside the repertoire data. A later genetic analysis used genome-wide SNP genotypes for about 55% of the 666 donors, treating that subset as a discovery cohort. All discovery cohort repertoires had been generated using a single sequencing platform. Class I and class II HLA loci were covered by the typing at four-digit resolution. The number of donors typed differed by locus, with about 629-630 for A, B, C, DRB1 and DQB1, 522 for DQA1, about 610 for DPA1, and some 470 for DPB1. About five DR-DQ haplotypes were treated as single units for association and clustering because of strong linkage in the cohort. Across some 400 genotyped donors of the cohort, an average of 235,054 unique TCR beta nucleotide sequences per donor were sequenced, and 15% to 20% of those sequences were non-productive. General conclusions and limits of the study: Because HLA typing was missing for some donors at each locus, association tests included only the typed subset. Correlated functional status among segregating V segments might be attributable to linkage disequilibrium, but an unknown experimental factor could not be ruled out. It was suggested by the authors that the approach could potentially be generalized to other disease states and immunological phenotypes. Compared with equally common non-associated chains, HLA-associated TCR beta chains in a later analysis were more clonally expanded and had lower generation probabilities. In an earlier analysis of more than 500 of the donors, most TCR beta V segments appeared in productive rearrangements about 90% or about 30% of the time, broadly matching IMGT annotations. At a false discovery rate of 0.05, a later analysis linked some 17,000 TCR beta sequences to specific HLA alleles. According to a later analysis, most CMV-associated TCR beta chains appeared to be HLA-restricted, and the HLA associations seemed to be driven largely by CMV exposure. When HLA alleles, especially DR and DQ, strongly co-occurred, TCR associations were difficult to assign to individual alleles. Because counts were too low, some 17 rarely observed V segments, including chromosome 9 orphons, were excluded from the earlier analysis of around 640 of the donors. Immune exposure information for the cohort was limited to CMV serostatus. Some IMGT-functional V segments, including TRBV6-2 and TRBV6-3, could not be told apart with the 87-base-pair reads, so those segments were excluded. A cluster of highly shared sequence variants was judged likely to represent a technical artifact of the sequencing pipeline. In a later analysis, several top co-occurrence clusters were reported to appear linked to parvovirus B19, influenza, CMV and Epstein-Barr virus. In vitro tests confirmed that a few of the cytomegalovirus-associated TCR beta chains recognize cytomegalovirus antigens. A later analysis found that TCR association rates varied across HLA loci, with DRB1 alleles showing the most associated TCRs and HLA-C alleles the fewest. Roughly uniform sequencing depth across donors was assumed in presence/absence analyses, although this assumption may not hold. A further reported finding was that TCR beta sequences accurately predicted the HLA-A and HLA-B alleles for most subjects in the first cohort. A later genetic analysis reported fewer N-insertions in productive TCRs among donors in an Asian-associated ancestry cluster than the roughly 620-donor mean. The classifier was reported to diagnose cytomegalovirus status with high specificity and sensitivity in both the original cohort and the validation cohort. While some public TCRs were present in many individuals, most TCR sequences turned up only very rarely across donors. The study gave a list of under 200 TCR beta chains associated with cytomegalovirus. An association between a missense DCLRE1C variant and V-gene and J-gene trimming of TCR beta chains was found in a later genetic analysis and replicated in an independent cohort. Only TCR beta chains were sequenced in this cohort, and the absence of alpha or paired-chain data limited detectable features.

Taken from cysteine to phenylalanine, the CDR3 has 15 residues. The CDR3 DNA has 45 bases and is translated from base 1. V and J lose 4 bases and 3 bases, and a span of 15 bases separates them. CDR1 is given as SGHNT and CDR2 as YYREEE, both from the germline V gene (reference sequence). In total, just over 650 healthy bone marrow donors made up the cohort. At the time of sampling, every cohort member was nominally healthy, though immune exposures that went unrecorded were likely present. The donor was CMV seronegative and belonged to the group of 320 or so seronegative cohort members. Each donor provided a peripheral blood sample, and peripheral blood mononuclear cells were used for TCR beta sequencing. The Qiagen DNeasy Blood Extraction Kit was used to extract genomic DNA from the blood cell samples. Library preparation was by the immunoSEQ multiplex PCR assay. A mixture of 60 forward primers for TCR Vbeta segments and 13 reverse primers for TCR Jbeta segments was used in the multiplex PCR. Amplification of the CDR3 region of rearranged TCR beta genes was performed with a multiplex PCR assay on genomic DNA. The amplified TCR beta libraries were sequenced on the Illumina HiSeq System as 87-base-pair reads. In the authors' own workflow: A later analysis counted 75 million to 100 million unique TCR beta chains across the 650 to 700 repertoires, and roughly 10 million of these chains were shared by at least two donors. Raw reads were error-corrected and collapsed into unique sequences by a nearest-neighbor algorithm in which closely related sequences were merged to remove PCR and sequencing errors. CDR3 sequences were aligned to IMGT reference sequences to assign V, D and J gene segments. Each retained sequence needed at least a six-nucleotide match to both a V gene segment and a J gene segment. Rearrangements were classified as productive when the CDR3 lacked stop codons and remained in frame with V and J, and all other rearrangements were classified as non-productive. CDR3 was defined by IMGT convention, running from the second conserved V-encoded cysteine to the conserved J-encoded phenylalanine. The earlier analysis of a few hundred of the donors excluded any sequence lacking an unambiguous match to a single V gene segment. In an earlier analysis of a few hundred of the donors, V segments were called functional above 56.7% productive rearrangements and were called segregating when the between-donor standard deviation exceeded 5%. A statistical classification framework was built to diagnose cytomegalovirus status from the catalog of TCR beta chain sequences. In a later analysis, V and J genes were assigned by comparing TCR nucleotide sequences against IMGT/GENE-DB human TR gene sequences. A later analysis assigned CDR3 sequences and most-parsimonious VDJ recombination scenarios with the TCRdist pipeline. In a later analysis, every TCR beta chain was defined by the combination of its CDR3 amino acid sequence and its V-gene family, and reads without a unique V-gene family were dropped. To address suspected cross-contamination and a sequencing artifact, a later analysis removed 592 highly shared, low-generation-probability nucleotide sequences. A later analysis calculated a clonal expansion index for each public chain from normalized within-repertoire ranks of inferred template counts. Generation probabilities in a later analysis came from a VDJ recombination model fitted to out-of-frame rearrangements, and those results were checked against IGoR. Hypergeometric tests were used in a later analysis to score TCR-TCR, TCR-HLA and TCR-CMV co-occurrence, with a repertoire-size bias correction applied to the TCR pairs. A later analysis estimated false discovery rates by permuting HLA or CMV assignments 20 times. In a later analysis, co-occurring TCRs were grouped using DBSCAN, and TCRdist sequence similarity was added for clustering within HLA-allele-positive subsets. Co-occurrence clustering excluded repertoires with fewer than 30,000 or more than 120,000 public chains, plus five with anomalous nucleotide sharing. As stored in TCRdb, this immuneACCESS dataset retains in-frame rearrangements with V and J assigned. A fraction of the clones does not appear; measured against another copy, unresolved V genes explain less than half of the discrepancy, and the remainder lacks a known reason. That table is the source of V, J and clone size, and D and trimming were worked out from the DNA. The sample profile shows 200,000 to 250,000 clones; approximately 79% of them were found once. The ten most abundant clones make up about 1.5% of the sample.

The TCR comes from a man in his fifties in good health and CMV-seronegative. Material: PBMCs. The chain links TRBV5-4 with TRBJ2-3, and possibly TRBD1, on 6 matching bases. The bases read TGTGCCAGCAGCCAAGCCAGGGGAACTACAGATACGCAGTATTTT. This gives the protein CASSQARGTTDTQYF. The variable domain in full, with residues beyond the CDR3 obtained from the reference TRBV5-4 and TRBJ2-3 genes, is ETGVTQSPTHLIKTRGQQVTLRCSSQSGHNTVSWYQQALGQGPQFIFQYYREEENGRGNFPPRFSGLQFPNYSSELNVNALELDDSALYLCASSQARGTTDTQYFGPGTRLTVL.